The 25 T cell receptor beta chains in this list originate from one sample, sequenced in a study of identifying expanded T cells in peripheral blood. Data came from immunoSEQ multiplex PCR; TCRdb stores just in-frame clones and leaves some out. The sample contains around 84,000 clones, about 87% of which appear only once. Sequencing was done on a sample of blood. Receptors were obtained from a person between 18 and 70 years old in good health.

This clone was counted between two and nine times. The V gene is TRBV4-1, the J gene TRBJ1-4, with 7 bases that match TRBD1. The CDR3 sequence is 15 residues long. Unmatched junction bases numbered 9, after V lost 4 bases and J lost 7 bases. Germline CDR1 and CDR2: MGHRA and YSYEKL. CDR3 residues: CASSRHTGEGEKLFF. The CDR3 nucleotides read TGCGCCAGCAGCCGGCACACAGGGGAAGGTGAAAAACTGTTTTTT.

The chain joins TRBV7-8 to TRBJ1-1; the D is unclear. In germline, CDR1 is SGHVS, CDR2 FQNEAQ. V lost 4 bases, J lost 1 base, and 7 bases lay in between. The CDR3 spans 13 residues. Here the CDR3 reads CASSSRRNTEAFF. The CDR3 coding sequence is TGTGCCAGCAGCTCCCGACGGAACACTGAAGCTTTCTTT.

The rearrangement joins TRBV30 to TRBJ1-2; TRBD1 agrees at 10 bases. Looked up from germline, CDR1 is GTSNPN and CDR2 is SVGIG (reference sequence). Losses at the gene ends were 1 base for V and 4 bases for J; bases not matched to a gene: 0. The CDR3 has 13 amino acids. The CDR3 nucleotides are TGTGCCTGGAGTGGGGACAGGGGCTATGGCTACACCTTC. It specifies CAWSGDRGYGYTF.

The chain joins TRBV5-1 to TRBJ1-3; 8 nucleotides align to TRBD1. The CDR3 has 16 residues. V shed 4 bases and J 4 bases; nucleotides not matched to a gene: 10. Looked up from germline, CDR1 is SGHRS and CDR2 is YFSETQ. CDR3 loop: CASSPSGQGPGNTIYF. The CDR3 DNA reads TGCGCCAGCAGCCCGTCAGGACAGGGCCCCGGAAACACCATATATTTT. Combining the CDR3 with reference TRBV5-1 and TRBJ1-3 gives the whole variable domain KAGVTQTPRYLIKTRGQQVTLSCSPISGHRSVSWYQQTPGQGLQFLFEYFSETQRNKGNFPGRFSGRQFSNSRSEMNVSTLELGDSALYLCASSPSGQGPGNTIYFGEGSWLTVV.

The V gene is TRBV6-5, the J gene TRBJ1-1, with 9 bases lining up with TRBD1. The germline CDR1 and CDR2 sequences are MNHEY and SVGAGI. This CDR3 region has 15 residues. Losses at the gene ends were 5 bases for V and 1 base for J; bases not matched to a gene: 5. CDR3 nucleotides: TGTGCCAGCAGTCGGTCGGACAGGGGGAACACTGAAGCTTTCTTT. Amino acid sequence: CASSRSDRGNTEAFF.

The J gene is TRBJ1-1, the V gene TRBV18; D perhaps matches TRBD1 (5 bases). Germline V gene sequence: CDR1 KGHSH, CDR2 LQKENI. The ends were cut back, 3 bases at V and 6 bases at J, with 11 bases in the middle. The length of the CDR3 is 13 residues. In nucleotides, the CDR3 is TGTGCCAGCTCACCGTTCAGGGACGCTGAAGCTTTCTTT. Translation: CASSPFRDAEAFF.

This sequence joins TRBV10-2 and TRBJ1-1; perhaps TRBD1 as D (5 bases). The V gene lost 6 bases and the J gene lost 2 bases, with 16 bases spanning the gap. The CDR3 runs 15 residues. Per the germline V gene, CDR1 is WSHSY and CDR2 is SAAADI. As DNA, the CDR3 is TGCGCCAGCAGAGACAGAGGCCAAGGAAACACTGAAGCTTTCTTT. This gives the protein CASRDRGQGNTEAFF.

The gene calls are TRBV7-2 and TRBJ2-7, with 9 bases that match TRBD1. This CDR3 is 14 amino acids long. The V and J ends lost 3 bases and 3 bases, in that order; junction bases with no gene match: 3. CDR1 SGHTA and CDR2 FQGNSA come from the germline V gene. The CDR3 sequence: CASSFWTGDYEQYF. The CDR3, as DNA: TGTGCCAGCAGCTTCTGGACAGGGGACTACGAGCAGTACTTC.

The rearrangement links TRBV2 to TRBJ2-7; D unclear. The CDR3 sequence is 12 residues long. Germline assignment: CDR1 SNHLY and CDR2 FYNNEI. The V end was cut by 6 bases, the J end by 4 bases, with 10 bases between. CDR3 sequence (DNA): TGTGCCAGCAGCCAGACACCGTACGAGCAGTACTTC. The encoded protein is CASSQTPYEQYF.

The rearrangement links TRBV29-1 to TRBJ2-3; 9 positions agree with TRBD2. Germline V lookup: CDR1 SQVTM, CDR2 ANQGSEA. The CDR3 is 16 amino acids. The junction had 14 bases not matched to a gene; V was cut back by 4 bases and J by 6 bases. The CDR3 is CSVGAWWSGGSDTQYF. As DNA, the CDR3 is TGCAGCGTTGGGGCCTGGTGGAGCGGGGGGTCCGATACGCAGTATTTT.

V usage is TRBV7-2 and J usage is TRBJ2-1; 9 bases align to TRBD1. Germline trimming cut 5 bases from V and 12 bases from J; bases unmatched to any gene: 11. Germline V gives CDR1 SGHTA, CDR2 FQGNSA. This CDR3 contains 14 residues. CDR3 region: CASSIKGGQGWQFF. The CDR3 DNA is TGTGCCAGCAGCATCAAGGGGGGACAGGGTTGGCAGTTCTTC.

The V gene is TRBV25-1, the J gene TRBJ2-2; 8 bases agree with TRBD1. The CDR3 is 15 residues long. Germline trimming cut 2 bases from V and 4 bases from J; bases unmatched to any gene: 3. In germline, CDR1 is MGHDK, CDR2 SYGVNS. Here the CDR3 DNA reads TGTGCCAGCAGTGAACAGGGGGCCGGCACCGGGGAGCTGTTTTTT. It encodes CASSEQGAGTGELFF. Combining the CDR3 with reference TRBV25-1 and TRBJ2-2 gives the whole variable domain EADIYQTPRYLVIGTGKKITLECSQTMGHDKMYWYQQDPGMELHLIHYSYGVNSTEKGDLSSESTVSRIRTEHFPLTLESARPSHTSQYLCASSEQGAGTGELFFGEGSRLTVL.

V usage is TRBV18 and J usage is TRBJ1-2; weak D call: TRBD1 (5 bases). This CDR3 has 13 amino acids. Trimming stripped 3 bases from V and 4 bases from J, with 9 bases between. Germline CDR1 is KGHSH and CDR2 is LQKENI. In DNA form, the CDR3 reads TGTGCCAGCTCACCGACAGAATCCTATGGCTACACCTTC. As protein: CASSPTESYGYTF.

The V call is TRBV20-1, the J call TRBJ1-1; the match to TRBD1 covers 7 bases. Trimming at V came to 5 bases and at J to 9 bases, leaving 6 bases not matched to a gene. Per the germline V gene, CDR1 is DFQATT and CDR2 is SNEGSKA (reference sequence). This CDR3 region has 11 residues. CDR3 sequence reads: CSAAGQAQAFF. Here the CDR3 DNA reads TGCAGTGCTGCTGGACAGGCTCAAGCTTTCTTT.

The chain couples TRBV11-1 to TRBJ2-2, with TRBD1 identical over 11 bases. V gave up 5 bases and J gave up 7 bases; unmatched junction bases: 9. Per germline, CDR1 SGHAT and CDR2 FQDESV (reference sequence). This CDR3 has 16 residues. The CDR3 DNA follows: TGTGCCAGCAGCGCCGGGACAGGGGGACTTAACGGGGAGCTGTTTTTT. It is translated as CASSAGTGGLNGELFF. Together with reference TRBV11-1 and TRBJ2-2, the CDR3 gives the full variable domain: EAEVAQSPRYKITEKSQAVAFWCDPISGHATLYWYRQILGQGPELLVQFQDESVVDDSQLPKDRFSAERLKGVDSTLKIQPAELGDSAMYLCASSAGTGGLNGELFFGEGSRLTVL.

As concerns this clone: Other DNA variants within this sample encode the same CDR3. The V call is TRBV27, the J call TRBJ1-1; no clear D. Germline loops: CDR1 MNHEY, CDR2 SMNVEV (reference sequence). This CDR3 has 13 amino acids. V dropped 5 bases and J dropped 1 base, with 8 bases sitting between them. The CDR3 sequence: CASSLTGNTEAFF. As DNA, the CDR3 is TGTGCCAGCAGTCTTACGGGGAACACTGAAGCTTTCTTT.

This clone was found once. The chain has TRBV13 and TRBJ2-5, with D maybe TRBD2 (5 bases). Germline loops: CDR1 PRHDT, CDR2 FYEKMQ (reference sequence). The ends were cut back, 5 bases at V and 4 bases at J, with 14 bases in the middle. CDR3 length: 14 amino acids. CDR3 region: CASSPRRGLETQYF. CDR3 DNA sequence: TGTGCCAGCAGCCCCCGGCGAGGGCTAGAGACCCAGTACTTC.

This clone has a single count. The same CDR3 arises from other DNA sequences in this sample as well. V is TRBV19 and J is TRBJ1-1; D is possibly TRBD1 (5 bases). The CDR3 is made up of 13 amino acids. Trimming pared 6 bases from V and 0 bases from J, leaving 8 bases between. CDR1 is LNHDA, CDR2 SQIVND, per germline (reference sequence). The CDR3, as DNA: TGTGCCAGTAGCTCGGGACTGAACACTGAAGCTTTCTTT. It encodes CASSSGLNTEAFF.

This clone was detected only once. The gene calls are TRBV30 and TRBJ2-7; tentative D call: TRBD2 (5 bases). Germline lookup yields CDR1 GTSNPN and CDR2 SVGIG (reference sequence). Between the trimmed V and J ends, which lost 1 base and 0 bases, there was a span of 13 bases. This CDR3 is 15 amino acids long. CDR3 coding DNA: TGTGCCTGGAGTGGGGGAGACCTAAGCTCCTACGAGCAGTACTTC. It codes for CAWSGGDLSSYEQYF.

CDR3 loop: CASSSSPSGTEAFF. In nucleotides, the CDR3 is TGTGCCAGCAGTTCTAGTCCCAGCGGGACTGAAGCTTTCTTT. V usage is TRBV6-5 and J usage is TRBJ1-1; D is ambiguous. This CDR3 region has 14 residues. Trimming stripped 4 bases from V and 5 bases from J, with 14 bases between. Germline lookup yields CDR1 MNHEY and CDR2 SVGAGI.

V is TRBV18 and J is TRBJ1-2; 7 nucleotides line up with TRBD1. Germline V gives CDR1 KGHSH, CDR2 LQKENI. After removal of 4 bases from V and 3 bases from J, the junction contained 14 bases not matched to a gene. The CDR3 runs 17 residues. This CDR3 reads CASSHKTQTGKDYGYTF. The CDR3 DNA reads TGTGCCAGCTCACACAAGACTCAGACAGGGAAGGACTATGGCTACACCTTC. Full variable domain (outside the CDR3, taken from reference TRBV18 and TRBJ1-2): NAGVMQNPRHLVRRRGQEARLRCSPMKGHSHVYWYRQLPEEGLKFMVYLQKENIIDESGMPKERFSAEFPKEGPSILRIQQVVRGDSAAYFCASSHKTQTGKDYGYTFGSGTRLTVV.

The chain joins TRBV28 to TRBJ2-7; D remains ambiguous. The length of the CDR3 is 13 residues. CDR1 and CDR2 from the germline V gene are MDHEN and SYDVKM. Trimming cost V 3 bases and J 1 base, with 7 bases left between them. CDR3 sequence: CASSFLGSYEQYF. The CDR3 nucleotides are TGTGCCAGCAGTTTTCTAGGATCCTACGAGCAGTACTTC.

Of note for this clone: The junction and the germline gene differ at one end; a read error may be behind it. CDR3 coding DNA: TGTGCCAGCAGTCAAGCCCAGGACATACGCTCCTACGAGCAGTACTTC. Translation: CASSQAQDIRSYEQYF. The gene calls are TRBV4-2 and TRBJ2-7, with D perhaps TRBD1 (5 bases). This CDR3 has 16 amino acids. Germline-derived CDR1 and CDR2 are LGHNA and YNFKEQ.

The gene calls are TRBV7-9 and TRBJ1-5, with unresolved D. This CDR3 is built from 14 residues. Germline V CDR1 and CDR2: SEHNR, FQNEAQ (reference sequence). V gave up 4 bases and J gave up 8 bases, with 15 bases separating them. The CDR3 nucleotides are TGTGCCAGCAGCTCCGCCCAGACGTTTGAGCCCCAGCATTTT. This translates into CASSSAQTFEPQHF.

The V and J genes are TRBV10-3 and TRBJ2-7, with 7 bases fitting TRBD1. This CDR3 is built from 13 residues. Germline V gene lookup returns CDR1 ENHRY and CDR2 SYGVKD. V lost 6 bases to trimming and J lost 3 bases; unmatched junction nucleotides: 5. CDR3 protein: CAISPGQLYEQYF. The CDR3 nucleotides read TGTGCCATCAGCCCGGGACAGCTCTACGAGCAGTACTTC.